This TCR beta chain was sequenced during a study of OX40 agonist ivuxolimab in advanced cancers. Study overall: One hepatocellular carcinoma and two cutaneous melanoma patients partially responded.

Study-wide results and limits: On average, CD8+ T cells had more expanded clones than CD4+. Undetermined was the antigen specificity of the expanded peripheral T cells.

Germline V gene data show CDR1 as KGHSH and CDR2 as LQKENI. Trimming took off 5 bases at V and 5 bases at J, with 10 bases between the two ends. This CDR3 has 13 amino acids. Produced via immunoSEQ multiplex PCR; TCRdb's table is partial and in-frame only. In the table there are almost 20,000 clones, about nine tenths of which are singletons. Worth noting for this clone: Its cognate antigen is unknown.

The sequence was collected from an adult with an advanced solid tumor such as melanoma, head and neck, liver or kidney cancer. The chain couples TRBV18 to TRBJ1-5, with a tentative D call TRBD1 (5 bases). The sequencing here drew on CD4+ or CD8+ T cells sorted from blood, taken in a trial of the OX40 agonist ivuxolimab. For the CDR3, the DNA is TGTGCCAGCTCATGGGGGTCGGATCAGCCCCAGCATTTT. This gives the protein CASSWGSDQPQHF.